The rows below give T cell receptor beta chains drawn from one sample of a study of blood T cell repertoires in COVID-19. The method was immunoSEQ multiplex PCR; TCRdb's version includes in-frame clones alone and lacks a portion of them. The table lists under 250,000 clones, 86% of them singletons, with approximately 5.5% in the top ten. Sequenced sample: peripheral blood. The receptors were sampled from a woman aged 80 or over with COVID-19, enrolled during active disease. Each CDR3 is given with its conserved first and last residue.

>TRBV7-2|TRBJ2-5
CASSSWTGTQETQYF
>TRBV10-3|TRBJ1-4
CAIGTGGIEKLFF
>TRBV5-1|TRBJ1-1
CASSLGDTSYTEAFF
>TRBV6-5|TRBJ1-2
CASFKKDTSNYGYTF
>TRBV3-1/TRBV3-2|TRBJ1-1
CASSQGFGGNTEAFF
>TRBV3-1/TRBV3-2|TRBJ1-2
CASSKWTGGDGYTF
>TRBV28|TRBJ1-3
CATHGGAEGNTIYF
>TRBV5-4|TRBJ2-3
CASSAAVASTDTQYF
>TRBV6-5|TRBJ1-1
CASSFQGDTEAFF
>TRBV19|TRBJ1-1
CASRDRGRMNTEAFF
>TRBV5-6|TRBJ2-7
CASSSGQSFYEQYF
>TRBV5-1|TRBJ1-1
CASSSMAGLNTEAFF
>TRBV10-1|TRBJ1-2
CASSDGVTLSPILGYTF
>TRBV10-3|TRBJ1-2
CAISEQGAGGYTF
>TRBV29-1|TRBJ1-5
CSVSPDRVQPQHF
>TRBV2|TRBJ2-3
CASSATAGGKDTQYF
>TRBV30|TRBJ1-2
CAWSMTGFAYGYTF
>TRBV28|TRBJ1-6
CASTPRGQGNSPLHF
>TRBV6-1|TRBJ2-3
CASSESGGASTDTQYF
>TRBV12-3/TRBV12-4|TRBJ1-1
CASSLQGTEAFF
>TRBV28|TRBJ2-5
CASSWGGGRETQYF
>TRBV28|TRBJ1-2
CASSLVLRGSNYGYTF
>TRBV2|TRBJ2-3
CASTRRTSGVVDTQYF
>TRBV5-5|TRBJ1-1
CASSLGGVTEAFF
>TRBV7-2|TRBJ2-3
CASSLALSMDTQYF
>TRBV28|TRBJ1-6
CASSLSGMGISYNSPLHF
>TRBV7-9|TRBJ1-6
CASRVGADNSPLHF
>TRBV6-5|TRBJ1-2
CASSLIQGDGYTF
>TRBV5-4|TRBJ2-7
CASSSGLAGGREQYF
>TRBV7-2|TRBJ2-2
CASSLRSVAGGKTGELFF
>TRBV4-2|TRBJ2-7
CASSQDIGTPYEQYF
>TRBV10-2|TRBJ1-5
CASMIGSNQPQHF
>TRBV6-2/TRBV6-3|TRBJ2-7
CASSGSGYEQYF
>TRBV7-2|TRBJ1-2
CASSQDRGGYGYTF
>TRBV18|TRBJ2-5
CASSPTGYQETQYF
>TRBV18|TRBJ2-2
CASSRSDRNTGELFF
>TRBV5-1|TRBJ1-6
CASSLGQESPLHF
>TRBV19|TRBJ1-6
CASSPEDRGSSPLHF
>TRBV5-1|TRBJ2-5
CASSLTNRERETQYF
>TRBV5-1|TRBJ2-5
CASSPQDSGAPQYF
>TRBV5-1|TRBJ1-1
CASNSAGGLQNTEAFF
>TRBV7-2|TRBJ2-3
CASVPPGGYTDTQYF
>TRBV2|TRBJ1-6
CASVMDREYSPLHF
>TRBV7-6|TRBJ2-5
CASSLGLAGSQETQYF
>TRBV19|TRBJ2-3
CATSSGGQRDTQYF
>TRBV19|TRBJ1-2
CASTEQGGRDYGYTF
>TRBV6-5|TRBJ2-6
CASSWTGSGANVLTF
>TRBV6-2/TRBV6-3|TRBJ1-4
CASSWAISTNEKLFF
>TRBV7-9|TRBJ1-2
CASSPGQGHNYGYTF
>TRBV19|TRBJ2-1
CASSIGGGAKNEQFF
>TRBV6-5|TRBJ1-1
CASSYAGYNTEAFF
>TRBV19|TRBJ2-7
CASSISTAPTYEQYF
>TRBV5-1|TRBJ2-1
CASSSGLAVFDNEQFF
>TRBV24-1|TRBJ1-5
CATSGTGTAAWPQHF
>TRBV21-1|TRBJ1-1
CASSKAGTGGSAEAFF
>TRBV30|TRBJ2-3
CAWSPSSVGTGWTDTQYF
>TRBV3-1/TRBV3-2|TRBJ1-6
CASSQGPGSPLHF
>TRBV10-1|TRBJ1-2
CASGTSSYGYTF
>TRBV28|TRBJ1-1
CASSSLGTGAEAFF